One and the same sample provided the 6 T cell receptor beta chains below, sequenced in a study of somatic mutations in cytotoxic T cells in rheumatoid arthritis. Sequenced by immunoSEQ multiplex PCR; TCRdb stores in-frame clones only, minus some. The sample carries roughly 13,000 clones, roughly 79% recorded once. Input material: CD8+ T cells sorted from blood. These receptors were taken from an adult with rheumatoid arthritis.

This rearrangement joins TRBV28 to TRBJ2-7; D perhaps matches TRBD1 (5 bases). CDR3 length: 15 residues. V dropped 6 bases and J dropped 2 bases, with 17 bases sitting between them. The germline V gene has CDR1 MDHEN and CDR2 SYDVKM. CDR3 residues: CASRGRKGDPYEQYF. The CDR3, as DNA: TGTGCCAGCAGGGGTCGAAAAGGGGATCCCTACGAGCAGTACTTC.

This chain connects TRBV28 to TRBJ2-7; D remains ambiguous. V was clipped by 2 bases and J by 1 base, with 12 bases between them. Germline values: CDR1 MDHEN, CDR2 SYDVKM. The CDR3 has 15 residues. CDR3 residues: CASSLAFQSSYEQYF. DNA for the CDR3: TGTGCCAGCAGTTTAGCGTTTCAGAGTTCCTACGAGCAGTACTTC. Variable domain in full (rest from reference TRBV28 and TRBJ2-7): DVKVTQSSRYLVKRTGEKVFLECVQDMDHENMFWYRQDPGLGLRLIYFSYDVKMKEKGDIPEGYSVSREKKERFSLILESASTNQTSMYLCASSLAFQSSYEQYFGPGTRLTVT.

A few counts support this clone. The chain uses TRBV9 and TRBJ2-7; D is ambiguous. The germline CDR1 and CDR2 sequences are SGDLS and YYNGEE. V shed 2 bases and J shed 2 bases, with 11 bases lying between them. This CDR3 has 14 amino acids. CDR3 DNA: TGTGCCAGCAGCGTCGCGACGGCAACCTACGAGCAGTACTTC. As protein: CASSVATATYEQYF.

The V call is TRBV4-1, the J call TRBJ2-3; 11 bases are a match to TRBD2. The CDR3 covers 16 residues. The J segment lost 2 bases and the V segment lost 3 bases, leaving 4 bases of the junction unmatched. Per germline, CDR1 MGHRA and CDR2 YSYEKL. The CDR3 nucleotides are TGCGCCAGCAGCCACTCACTAGCGGGGGACACAGATACGCAGTATTTT. It codes for CASSHSLAGDTDTQYF.

V gene TRBV28 combines with J gene TRBJ2-7, with D perhaps TRBD2 (5 bases). Trimming cost V 3 bases and J 2 bases, with 11 bases left between them. The CDR3 is 14 residues long. Per germline, CDR1 MDHEN and CDR2 SYDVKM. CDR3 sequence reads: CASSFGSSPYEQYF. CDR3 sequence (DNA): TGTGCCAGCAGTTTTGGGAGCTCGCCCTACGAGCAGTACTTC.

This clone is medium-sized (0.01 to 0.1%). The rearrangement uses TRBV13 and TRBJ2-3; 9 bases align to TRBD2. Germline CDR1 and CDR2: PRHDT and FYEKMQ (reference sequence). This CDR3 region has 15 residues. Trimming at V came to 1 base and at J to 6 bases, leaving 5 bases not matched to a gene. The CDR3 region has the DNA TGTGCCAGCAGCTTAGAGCGGGGGGATCAGGATACGCAGTATTTT. Its translation: CASSLERGDQDTQYF.